Listed below are T cell receptor beta chains from one sample, sequenced in a study of blood T cell repertoires in COVID-19. The data were produced by immunoSEQ multiplex PCR, yet TCRdb's version contains in-frame clones alone and is incomplete. The sample holds roughly 400,000 clones; around 90% are singletons and the top ten take under 0.7%. Sequencing used PBMCs or T cells enriched from blood (not recorded which). These receptor sequences come from a man aged 18 to 30 who had recovered from COVID-19. Both conserved end residues are part of each CDR3. D genes are given only for firm matches. Clone size is not always given. Where it is, it says once, few, many or a class for expanded clones.

CDR3aa,CDR3nt,v_gene,abundance,d_gene,j_gene
CASSFPTTGPRGNTIYF,TGTGCCAGCAGCTTCCCTACGACAGGACCAAGGGGAAACACCATATATTTT,TRBV5-6,NA,NA,TRBJ1-3
CASSVHRGGEKLFF,TGTGCCAGCAGCGTCCACAGGGGCGGTGAAAAACTGTTTTTT,TRBV13,NA,TRBD1,TRBJ1-4
CSAPKGGEETQYF,TGCAGCGCCCCTAAGGGAGGGGAAGAGACCCAGTACTTC,TRBV29-1,NA,TRBD2,TRBJ2-5
CASSLEGAGGGGETQYF,TGTGCCAGCAGCTTAGAAGGAGCGGGGGGCGGTGGGGAGACCCAGTACTTC,TRBV7-2,NA,TRBD2,TRBJ2-5
CATKRGGTGNTIYF,TGTGCCACCAAAAGAGGGGGTACTGGAAACACCATATATTTT,TRBV2,NA,NA,TRBJ1-3
CASSPGLAGVNEQFF,TGTGCCAGCAGCCCGGGACTAGCGGGAGTCAATGAGCAGTTCTTC,TRBV5-6,NA,TRBD2,TRBJ2-1
CATIFRRQTLDEQYF,TGTGCCACCATTTTTCGACGACAGACGCTCGACGAGCAGTACTTC,TRBV6-5,NA,NA,TRBJ2-7
CASSPGQNEQFF,TGTGCCAGCAGTCCCGGACAGAATGAGCAGTTCTTC,TRBV2,NA,NA,TRBJ2-1
CASDGPGGSYNSPLHF,TGTGCCAGCGATGGGCCAGGGGGCTCCTATAATTCACCCCTCCACTTT,TRBV2,NA,TRBD1,TRBJ1-6
CASSLAFGEQFF,TGTGCCAGCAGCTTAGCTTTCGGTGAGCAGTTCTTC,TRBV11-3,NA,NA,TRBJ2-1
CASSEDRYFSTDTQYF,TGTGCCAGCAGTGAAGACAGGTACTTCAGCACAGATACGCAGTATTTT,TRBV6-1,NA,NA,TRBJ2-3
CASSLRQGNEKLFF,TGTGCCAGCAGTTTAAGACAGGGGAATGAAAAACTGTTTTTT,TRBV28,NA,TRBD1,TRBJ1-4
CASSQPGQGQGKQYF,TGTGCCAGCAGCCAACCGGGACAGGGTCAGGGAAAACAGTACTTC,TRBV3-1/TRBV3-2,NA,TRBD1,TRBJ2-7
CATSIGLDRSYEQYF,TGTGCCACCAGCATTGGCTTGGACAGATCCTACGAGCAGTACTTC,TRBV15,NA,NA,TRBJ2-7
CASSQEILRPFQYF,TGTGCCAGCAGCCAAGAAATTCTGCGCCCCTTTCAGTACTTC,TRBV3-1/TRBV3-2,NA,NA,TRBJ2-4
CASSFVGSSGANVLTF,TGTGCCAGCAGTTTTGTCGGTTCCTCTGGGGCCAACGTCCTGACTTTC,TRBV28,NA,NA,TRBJ2-6
CASSLQGTVLEKLFF,TGTGCCAGCAGCCTGCAGGGGACGGTATTAGAAAAACTGTTTTTT,TRBV5-6,NA,NA,TRBJ1-4
CASSIGTGSEAFF,TGTGCCAGCAGTATAGGGACAGGGAGTGAAGCTTTCTTT,TRBV6-5,NA,TRBD1,TRBJ1-1
CASSPGQGETQYF,TGTGCCAGCTCACCGGGACAGGGTGAGACCCAGTACTTC,TRBV18,NA,TRBD1,TRBJ2-5
CASSGRTGGNNEQFF,TGCGCCAGCAGCGGAAGGACAGGAGGCAACAATGAGCAGTTCTTC,TRBV5-1,NA,TRBD1,TRBJ2-1
CASSPAGTMGNEQFF,TGCGCCAGCAGCCCGGCCGGGACAATGGGTAATGAGCAGTTCTTC,TRBV5-1,few,NA,TRBJ2-1
CASVPAGGYEQFF,TGTGCCAGCGTTCCGGCGGGCGGCTATGAGCAGTTCTTC,TRBV6-5,NA,NA,TRBJ2-1
CASSQDMWQGTGYTF,TGCGCCAGCAGCCAAGATATGTGGCAGGGGACCGGCTACACCTTC,TRBV4-1,NA,NA,TRBJ1-2
CASSPEGARLKNIQYF,TGTGCCAGCAGCCCCGAAGGGGCGAGGCTTAAAAACATTCAGTACTTC,TRBV3-1/TRBV3-2,NA,NA,TRBJ2-4
CASSLALGQGAREKLFF,TGTGCCAGCAGCTTAGCGCTGGGACAGGGGGCTCGTGAAAAACTGTTTTTT,TRBV7-9,NA,TRBD1,TRBJ1-4
CASSLSGQGIQYF,TGTGCCAGCAGCTTATCAGGACAGGGCATTCAGTACTTC,TRBV7-9,NA,TRBD1,TRBJ2-4
CASSSSGRAESYEQYF,TGTGCCAGCAGTTCTAGCGGGAGGGCCGAGTCCTACGAGCAGTACTTC,TRBV28,NA,TRBD2,TRBJ2-7
CASSQVAGFNTGELFF,TGTGCCAGCAGCCAAGTTGCAGGGTTCAACACCGGGGAGCTGTTTTTT,TRBV4-2,NA,NA,TRBJ2-2
CASSGDRQGISFF,TGTGCCAGCAGTGGAGACAGGCAGGGTATTTCTTTCTTT,TRBV2,NA,NA,TRBJ1-1
CAGRSGLNTEAFF,TGTGCCGGTCGGTCAGGGTTGAACACTGAAGCTTTCTTT,TRBV30,once,NA,TRBJ1-1
CASSYGSLRDGYTF,TGTGCCAGCAGTTACGGAAGCCTCAGGGATGGCTACACCTTC,TRBV28,NA,NA,TRBJ1-2
CASRLIAGGWETQYF,TGTGCCAGCAGACTAATAGCGGGGGGGTGGGAGACCCAGTACTTC,TRBV6-5,NA,TRBD2,TRBJ2-5
CASSPTSGGQGELFF,TGTGCCAGTAGTCCGACTAGCGGGGGGCAAGGGGAGCTGTTTTTT,TRBV19,NA,TRBD2,TRBJ2-2
CASSPLPRTGEETQYF,TGTGCCAGCAGTCCTCTACCTAGGACAGGTGAAGAGACCCAGTACTTC,TRBV28,NA,TRBD1,TRBJ2-5